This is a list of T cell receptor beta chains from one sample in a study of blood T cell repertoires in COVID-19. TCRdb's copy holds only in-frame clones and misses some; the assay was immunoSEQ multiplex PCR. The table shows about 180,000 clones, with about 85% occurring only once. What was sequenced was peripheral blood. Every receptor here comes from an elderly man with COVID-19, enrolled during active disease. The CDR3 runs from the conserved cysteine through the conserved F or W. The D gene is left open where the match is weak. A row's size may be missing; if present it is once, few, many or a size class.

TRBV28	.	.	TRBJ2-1	CASSLGATYNEQFF	TGTGCCAGCAGTTTGGGAGCAACCTACAATGAGCAGTTCTTC
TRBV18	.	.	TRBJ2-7	CASSTTGNYEQYF	TGTGCCAGCTCAACTACAGGGAATTACGAGCAGTACTTC
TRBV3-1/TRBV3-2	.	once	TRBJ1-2	CASSQALSWGGGGYTF	TGTGCCAGCAGCCAAGCTCTTTCCTGGGGAGGTGGGGGCTACACCTTC
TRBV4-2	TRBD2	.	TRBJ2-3	CASSGQSGGLDTQYF	TGTGCCAGCTCTGGCCAATCGGGGGGGCTTGATACGCAGTATTTT
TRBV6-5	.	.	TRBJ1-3	CASSYAAGRGNTIYF	TGTGCCAGCAGTTACGCCGCGGGCCGTGGAAACACCATATATTTT
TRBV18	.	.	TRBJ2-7	CASSPPSRAGGFGEQYF	TGTGCCAGCTCACCACCGAGCCGGGCAGGGGGGTTTGGAGAGCAGTACTTC
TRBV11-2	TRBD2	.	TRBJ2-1	CASSLALAGYNEQFF	TGTGCCAGCAGCTTAGCACTAGCGGGGTACAATGAGCAGTTCTTC
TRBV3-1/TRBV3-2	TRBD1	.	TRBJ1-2	CASSRTGGSYTF	TGTGCCAGCAGCCGGACAGGGGGCAGCTACACCTTC
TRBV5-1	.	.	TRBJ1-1	CASSKKTRGTEAFF	TGCGCCAGCAGCAAGAAAACCAGGGGCACTGAAGCTTTCTTT
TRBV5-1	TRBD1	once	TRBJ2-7	CASSSGTATGEQYF	TGCGCCAGCAGCTCTGGGACAGCAACGGGGGAGCAGTACTTC
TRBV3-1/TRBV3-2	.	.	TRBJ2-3	CASSPLGQSTDTQYF	TGTGCCAGCAGCCCCCTAGGACAAAGCACAGATACGCAGTATTTT